Given below is one T cell receptor beta chain in context. Its antigen is unidentified. Sequencing used immunoSEQ multiplex PCR; TCRdb keeps in-frame clones, though not all of them. This table holds approximately 23,000 clones, 84% found once. This specimen belongs to a study of OX40 agonist ivuxolimab in advanced cancers. Whole-study context: Among those treated, three patients had partial responses, one with hepatocellular carcinoma and two with cutaneous melanoma. Study-wide results and caveats: At 0.1 to 3.0 mg/kg, clonal expansion of CD4+ and CD8+ blood T cells had occurred by week 6.

Germline V gene lookup returns CDR1 MGHRA and CDR2 YSYEKL. Deletions cut 1 base from V and 8 bases from J, with 15 bases between. CDR3 length: 15 residues. The clonotype originates from an adult with an advanced solid tumor such as melanoma, head and neck, liver or kidney cancer. Sequencing was performed on CD4+ or CD8+ T cells sorted from blood, taken in a trial of the OX40 agonist ivuxolimab. This chain links TRBV4-1 with TRBJ2-1; D is unresolved. The CDR3 DNA is TGCGCCAGCAGCCAAGGTGGGCTAGAGTTGGATGAGCAGTTCTTC. Its protein is CASSQGGLELDEQFF.